This T cell receptor beta chain was recovered during a study of cytomegalovirus exposure and HLA in healthy donors. V lost 0 bases to trimming and J lost 7 bases, with 13 bases between them. The CDR3 totals 15 residues. Germline values: CDR1 GTSNPN, CDR2 SVGIG (reference sequence). The PCR ran on 60 Vbeta and 13 Jbeta primers. The table came from immunoSEQ multiplex PCR; TCRdb's copy has only in-frame clones and leaves some out. The sample has under 170,000 clones, more than 65% seen once. The chain couples TRBV30 to TRBJ1-6; perhaps TRBD1 as D (5 bases). Material for sequencing was PBMCs. The TCR originated in a man aged 45-60 years in good health and CMV-seropositive. CDR3 region: CAWSVRGGDNSPLHF. Written as DNA, the CDR3 is TGTGCCTGGAGTGTACGCGGCGGGGACAATTCACCCCTCCACTTT.